The clone carrying this TCR beta chain has only a few counts. What it recognizes is unknown. This record comes from a study of CD8+ T cells in alopecia areata. Whole-study context: Those patients who were treated received oral tofacitinib, which was given at 5 to 10 mg twice daily for moderate-to-severe alopecia areata.

Study outcomes and limitations: Higher clonality was seen in lesional scalp than in normal scalp, especially in alopecia totalis/universalis. Scalp and blood samples kept many expanded lesional clones throughout tofacitinib.

Treatment defined: oral pan-JAK inhibitor, 5-10 mg twice daily. Trimming shortened V by 7 bases and J by 6 bases, and 17 bases separated the two germline ends. This CDR3 has 13 amino acids. The germline V gene encodes CDR1 SQVTM and CDR2 ANQGSEA. RNA extraction was followed by reverse transcription into cDNA, which acted as the sequencing template. Sequencing used immunoSEQ multiplex PCR; TCRdb keeps in-frame clones, though not all of them. The data show under 150,000 clones, 61% seen once. The TCR was taken from a human donor with alopecia areata. The input for sequencing was CD4+ T cells sorted from blood, taken at week 4, from a patient treated with tofacitinib. V gene TRBV29-1 combines with J gene TRBJ2-3; D unresolved. CDR3 amino acids: CSADPQLRDTQYF. The CDR3 region has the DNA TGCAGCGCCGACCCCCAGCTCCGGGATACGCAGTATTTT.